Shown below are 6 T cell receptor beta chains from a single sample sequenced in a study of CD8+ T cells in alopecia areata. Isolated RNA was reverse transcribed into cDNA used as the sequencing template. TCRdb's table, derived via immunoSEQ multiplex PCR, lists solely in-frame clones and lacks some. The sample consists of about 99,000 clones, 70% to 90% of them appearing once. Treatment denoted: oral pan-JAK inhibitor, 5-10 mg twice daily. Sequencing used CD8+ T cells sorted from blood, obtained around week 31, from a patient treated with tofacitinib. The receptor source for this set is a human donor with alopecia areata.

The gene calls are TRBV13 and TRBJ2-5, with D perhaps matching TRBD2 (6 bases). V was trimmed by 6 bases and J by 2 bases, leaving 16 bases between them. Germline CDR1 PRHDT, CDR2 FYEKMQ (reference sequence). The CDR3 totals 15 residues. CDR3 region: CASRGGAYPQETQYF. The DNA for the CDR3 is TGTGCCAGCAGAGGAGGGGCTTACCCTCAAGAGACCCAGTACTTC.

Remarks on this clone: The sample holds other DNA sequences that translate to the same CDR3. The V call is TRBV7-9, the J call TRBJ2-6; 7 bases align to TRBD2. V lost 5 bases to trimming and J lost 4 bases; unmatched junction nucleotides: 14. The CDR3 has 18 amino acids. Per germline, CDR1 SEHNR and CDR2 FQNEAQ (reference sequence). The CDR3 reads CASSIMGGVSSGANVLTF. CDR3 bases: TGTGCCAGCAGCATCATGGGAGGGGTCTCGTCGGGGGCCAACGTCCTGACTTTC.

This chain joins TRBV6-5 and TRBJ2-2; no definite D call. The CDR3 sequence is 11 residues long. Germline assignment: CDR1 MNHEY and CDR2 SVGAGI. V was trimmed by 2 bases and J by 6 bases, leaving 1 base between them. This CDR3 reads CASSYAGELFF. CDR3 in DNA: TGTGCCAGCAGTTACGCCGGGGAGCTGTTTTTT.

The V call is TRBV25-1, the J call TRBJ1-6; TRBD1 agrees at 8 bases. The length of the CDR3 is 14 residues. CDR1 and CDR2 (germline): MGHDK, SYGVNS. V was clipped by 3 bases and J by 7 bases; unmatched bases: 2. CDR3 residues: CASSEGQANSPLHF. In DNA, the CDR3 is TGTGCCAGCAGTGAGGGACAGGCAAATTCACCCCTCCACTTT.

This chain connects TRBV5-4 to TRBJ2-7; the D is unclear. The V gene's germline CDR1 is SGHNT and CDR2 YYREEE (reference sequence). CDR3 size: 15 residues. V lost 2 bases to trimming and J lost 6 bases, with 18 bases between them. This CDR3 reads CASSFSPGLASEQYF. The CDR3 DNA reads TGTGCCAGCAGCTTTTCCCCCGGCTTAGCAAGCGAGCAGTACTTC.

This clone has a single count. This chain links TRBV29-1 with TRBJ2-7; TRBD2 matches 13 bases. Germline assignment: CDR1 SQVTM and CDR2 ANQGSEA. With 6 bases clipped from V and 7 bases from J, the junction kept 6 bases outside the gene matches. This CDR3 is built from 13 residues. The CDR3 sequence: CSVGTSGAGEQYF. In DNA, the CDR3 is TGCAGCGTCGGGACTAGCGGGGCCGGAGAGCAGTACTTC.